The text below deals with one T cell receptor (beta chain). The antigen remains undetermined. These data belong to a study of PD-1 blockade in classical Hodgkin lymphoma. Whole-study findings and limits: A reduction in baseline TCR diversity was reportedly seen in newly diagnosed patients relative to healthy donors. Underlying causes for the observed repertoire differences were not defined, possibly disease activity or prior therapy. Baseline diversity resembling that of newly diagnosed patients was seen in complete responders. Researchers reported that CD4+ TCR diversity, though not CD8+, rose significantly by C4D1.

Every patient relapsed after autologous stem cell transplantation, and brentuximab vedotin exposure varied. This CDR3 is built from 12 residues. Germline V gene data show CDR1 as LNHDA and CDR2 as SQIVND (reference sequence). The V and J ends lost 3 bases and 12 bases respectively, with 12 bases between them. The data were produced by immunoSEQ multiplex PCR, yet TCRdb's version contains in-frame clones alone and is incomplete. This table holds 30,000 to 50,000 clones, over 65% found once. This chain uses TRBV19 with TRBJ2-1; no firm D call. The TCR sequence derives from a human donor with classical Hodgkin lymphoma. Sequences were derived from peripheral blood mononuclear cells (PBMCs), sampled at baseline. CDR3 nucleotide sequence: TGTGCCAGTAGTATGCCCGGCCGGTGGCAGTTCTTC. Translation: CASSMPGRWQFF.